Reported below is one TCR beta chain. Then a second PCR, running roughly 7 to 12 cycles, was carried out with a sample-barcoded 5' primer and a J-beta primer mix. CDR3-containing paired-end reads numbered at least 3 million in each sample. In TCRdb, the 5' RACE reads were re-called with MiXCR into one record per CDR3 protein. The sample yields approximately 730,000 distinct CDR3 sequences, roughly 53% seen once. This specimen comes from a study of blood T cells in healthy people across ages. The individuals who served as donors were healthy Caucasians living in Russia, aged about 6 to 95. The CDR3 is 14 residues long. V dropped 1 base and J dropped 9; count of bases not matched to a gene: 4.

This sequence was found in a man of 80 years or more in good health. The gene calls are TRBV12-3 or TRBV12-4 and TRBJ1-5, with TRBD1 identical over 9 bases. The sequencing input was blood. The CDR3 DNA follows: TGTGCCAGCAGTTTAGTGGACAGGGGCTCGCCCCAGCATTTT. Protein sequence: CASSLVDRGSPQHF.